The 23 T cell receptor beta chains below were found in one sample sequenced in a study of post-analysis software for immune sequencing data. Points from the study as a whole: With TRBV5-6, TRBV5-1 and TRBV20-1 included, about five TRBV segments were more frequent in patients than in controls.

These receptors have no identified antigens. The library was made from cDNA and included unique molecular identifiers. TCRdb independently ran MiXCR on the PCR reads; one entry per CDR3 protein. The table has hundreds of thousands of distinct CDR3 sequences, roughly 50% seen once. Sequences were obtained from blood. The receptors originated from a girl between 10 and 17 years old with multiple sclerosis.

This clonotype was recorded a few times. The rearrangement joins TRBV6-5 to TRBJ1-6; TRBD1 agrees at 7 bases. Germline CDR1 and CDR2: MNHEY and SVGAGI. The CDR3 contains 16 residues. Trimming cost V 6 bases and J 3 bases; bases outside gene matches: 8. The CDR3, as DNA: TGTGCCAGCAGAAATACAGGGGTGGGCTATAATTCACCCCTCCACTTT. It codes for CASRNTGVGYNSPLHF.

The genes are TRBV20-1 and TRBJ2-3, with 7 bases aligning to TRBD1. V dropped 5 bases and J dropped 4; count of bases not matched to a gene: 6. The germline gives CDR1 DFQATT, CDR2 SNEGSKA (reference sequence). The CDR3 consists of 13 residues. In DNA, the CDR3 is TGCAGTGCTGAAACAGGGGTGGCAGATACGCAGTATTTT. The encoded protein is CSAETGVADTQYF.

This chain links TRBV7-2 with TRBJ2-5; possible D gene TRBD1, 5 bases. The germline V and J ends were trimmed by 0 bases and 7 bases, with 18 bases remaining between them. Germline V gene sequence: CDR1 SGHTA, CDR2 FQGNSA. This CDR3 has 16 residues. The CDR3: CASSLAQGGASGTQYF. As DNA, the CDR3 is TGTGCCAGCAGCTTAGCTCAGGGTGGGGCATCAGGGACCCAGTACTTC.

The chain links TRBV29-1 to TRBJ2-3; no clear D gene. The germline V and J ends were trimmed by 7 bases and 2 bases, with 16 bases remaining between them. Germline V lookup: CDR1 SQVTM, CDR2 ANQGSEA. The CDR3 consists of 14 residues. The CDR3 loop reads CSGLVFSSTDTQYF. DNA for the CDR3: TGCAGCGGCTTAGTTTTCTCGTCCACAGATACGCAGTATTTT.

The rearrangement uses TRBV10-3 and TRBJ2-7; TRBD1 agrees at 7 bases. CDR1 is ENHRY, CDR2 SYGVKD, per germline. The CDR3 spans 14 residues. Germline trimming cut 4 bases from V and 7 bases from J; bases unmatched to any gene: 10. For the CDR3, the DNA is TGTGCCATCAGTGGGAGGACAGGAATGGAAGAGCAGTACTTC. Translated, it gives CAISGRTGMEEQYF.

Notes on this clonotype: One end of the junction is discordant with germline, which a read error may explain. V and J are TRBV20-1 and TRBJ2-5; possibly TRBD2 for D (6 bases). The CDR3 length is 12 residues. The V gene's germline CDR1 is DFQATT and CDR2 SNEGSKA (reference sequence). The CDR3 protein is CSASGSQESQYF. The CDR3 DNA reads as TGCAGTGCCTCCGGGAGCCAAGAGAGCCAGTACTTC.

The V and J genes are TRBV29-1 and TRBJ1-2; 10 nucleotides agree with TRBD1. CDR3 size: 13 residues. The junction had 9 bases not matched to a gene; V was cut back by 6 bases and J by 8 bases. Germline V gives CDR1 SQVTM, CDR2 ANQGSEA. CDR3 region: CSVAGTGEGGYTF. CDR3 bases: TGCAGCGTGGCCGGGACAGGGGAAGGGGGCTACACCTTC.

This clonotype has more than one count but fewer than ten. V gene TRBV5-1 combines with J gene TRBJ2-4; TRBD1 is a possible D gene (5 bases). Germline V gene sequence: CDR1 SGHRS, CDR2 YFSETQ. The CDR3 runs 14 residues. Deletions cut 4 bases from V and 6 bases from J, with 14 bases between. The CDR3 reads CASSPQGRSNIQYF. For the CDR3, the DNA is TGCGCCAGCAGCCCCCAGGGAAGGTCAAACATTCAGTACTTC.

The chain combines TRBV20-1 with TRBJ2-7; 11 positions agree with TRBD2. J gave up 5 bases and V 4 bases, and 1 base lay outside the gene matches. The CDR3 contains 12 residues. Germline V lookup: CDR1 DFQATT, CDR2 SNEGSKA (reference sequence). The CDR3 loop is CSAKLAGDEQYF. CDR3 DNA: TGCAGTGCTAAACTAGCGGGAGACGAGCAGTACTTC.

This clonotype was seen repeatedly, ten times or more. The chain joins TRBV29-1 to TRBJ2-7; weak D call: TRBD1 (6 bases). Germline CDR1 and CDR2: SQVTM and ANQGSEA. V lost 7 bases to trimming and J lost 4 bases, with 14 bases between them. The CDR3 spans 12 residues. CDR3 protein: CSAYDTGYEQYF. In DNA form, the CDR3 reads TGCAGCGCCTATGACACAGGGTACGAGCAGTACTTC.

The chain recombines TRBV6-5 with TRBJ1-5; a weak D match, TRBD1 (6 bases). The CDR3 is made up of 15 amino acids. V shed 4 bases and J shed 4 bases, with 14 bases lying between them. Germline CDR1 MNHEY, CDR2 SVGAGI. The CDR3 DNA sequence: TGTGCCAGCAGTTCCTTTACAGGGCCTAATCAGCCCCAGCATTTT. This codes for CASSSFTGPNQPQHF.

V and J are TRBV20-1 and TRBJ2-1; TRBD2 matches 9 bases. CDR1 DFQATT and CDR2 SNEGSKA come from the germline V gene (reference sequence). The length of the CDR3 is 14 residues. Unmatched junction bases numbered 9, after V lost 6 bases and J lost 6 bases. CDR3 amino acids: CSAIGLARSNEQFF. The CDR3 DNA follows: TGCAGTGCGATTGGACTAGCGAGATCCAATGAGCAGTTCTTC.

This CDR3 is CASTSEGAVSGANVLTF. The CDR3 bases are TGCGCCAGCACTTCGGAAGGGGCAGTGTCGGGGGCCAACGTCCTGACTTTC. The rearrangement joins TRBV4-1 to TRBJ2-6; D might be TRBD1 (5 bases). CDR3 size: 17 residues. Germline assignment: CDR1 MGHRA and CDR2 YSYEKL. Trimming shortened V by 7 bases and J by 4 bases, and 20 bases separated the two germline ends.

The chain has TRBV5-1 and TRBJ2-1; TRBD1 matches at 9 bases. The CDR3 consists of 13 residues. Per the germline V gene, CDR1 is SGHRS and CDR2 is YFSETQ. V lost 0 bases, J lost 15 bases, and 7 bases stayed unmatched. The DNA of the CDR3 is TGCGCCAGCAGCTTGGAGGTGCCGGGACAGGGGTTCTTC. This gives the protein CASSLEVPGQGFF.

The chain is built from TRBV14 and TRBJ2-7, with a tentative D call TRBD1 (6 bases). Germline CDR1 SGHDN, CDR2 FVKESK. The CDR3 is made up of 12 amino acids. V lost 8 bases to trimming and J lost 0 bases, with 8 bases between them. The CDR3 region is CASGQLSYEQYF. In nucleotides, the CDR3 is TGTGCCAGCGGACAGCTCTCCTACGAGCAGTACTTC.

This clonotype was observed once. The genes are TRBV12-3 or TRBV12-4 and TRBJ1-6, with D possibly matching TRBD1 (6 bases). Trimming shortened V by 6 bases and J by 18 bases, and 18 bases separated the two germline ends. The CDR3 is 12 amino acids. The CDR3 bases are TGTGCCAGCAGCACCCCCAGGGGACTTCCCCACTTT. Translated: CASSTPRGLPHF.

The genes are TRBV29-1 and TRBJ1-1; tentatively, D is TRBD1 (6 bases). The CDR3 contains 14 residues. Germline CDR1 is SQVTM and CDR2 is ANQGSEA. The CDR3 reads CSAVGQIMNTEAFF. CDR3 nucleotide sequence: TGCAGTGCTGTCGGACAGATCATGAACACTGAAGCTTTCTTT. Full variable domain (remainder filled in from reference TRBV29-1 and TRBJ1-1): SAVISQKPSRDICQRGTSLTIQCQVDSQVTMMFWYRQQPGQSLTLIATANQGSEATYESGFVIDKFPISRPNLTFSTLTVSNMSPEDSSIYLCSAVGQIMNTEAFFGQGTRLTVV.

This clonotype has only a few counts. The chain combines TRBV12-3 or TRBV12-4 with TRBJ2-7; 10 nucleotides line up with TRBD2. V shed 3 bases and J 3 bases; nucleotides not matched to a gene: 2. The CDR3 is made up of 14 amino acids. Written as DNA, the CDR3 is TGTGCCAGCAGTTTCGCTAGCGGGAGCTACGAGCAGTACTTC. It translates to CASSFASGSYEQYF.

In this sample, this clonotype turned up a few times. An end of the junction differs from the germline gene, which may be a read error. The V gene is TRBV7-7, the J gene TRBJ2-3; possible D gene TRBD1, 7 bases. The CDR3 spans 15 residues. The germline V gene encodes CDR1 SSHAT and CDR2 FNYEAQ (reference sequence). The CDR3 DNA sequence: TGTGCTAGCAGCCAAAATGGAGGGGGCGCAGATACGCAGTATTTT. Translating gives CASSQNGGGADTQYF.

This clonotype has just a few counts. The chain employs TRBV21-1 and TRBJ1-5; TRBD1 is the table's D call, not checked against the DNA. TRBV21-1 is shown as a pseudogene. The CDR3 is 15 residues long. CDR3 sequence (DNA): TGTGCCAGCAGCAATACTACAGGGGGCGGTCAGCCCCAGCATTTT. This codes for CASSNTTGGGQPQHF.

This clonotype was found a few times. The chain has TRBV2 and TRBJ2-4; no firm D call. The CDR3 length is 12 residues. Trimming shortened V by 7 bases and J by 0 bases, and 4 bases separated the two germline ends. Germline V CDR1 and CDR2: SNHLY, FYNNEI. CDR3 DNA: TGTGCCAGCAATGCAGCCAAAAACATTCAGTACTTC. It codes for CASNAAKNIQYF.

The CDR3 is CASSSRTGGPNQPQHF. The CDR3 DNA reads as TGTGCCAGCAGTTCCCGGACAGGGGGACCCAATCAGCCCCAGCATTTT. The chain links TRBV28 to TRBJ1-5; 10 nucleotides line up with TRBD1. The CDR3 sequence is 16 residues long. CDR1 is MDHEN and CDR2 is SYDVKM in the germline V gene. V shed 4 bases, J shed 3 bases, and the junction held 6 bases outside the gene matches.

V and J are TRBV6-1 and TRBJ1-2, with D possibly being TRBD1 (5 bases). V dropped 1 base and J dropped 4 bases, with 22 bases sitting between them. The germline V gene encodes CDR1 MNHNS and CDR2 SASEGT. CDR3 length: 18 residues. The CDR3 bases are TGTGCCAGCAGTGAAGGGATTTTCAGGGTCGGGGTTAGCTATGGCTACACCTTC. Protein product: CASSEGIFRVGVSYGYTF.